This TCR beta chain was recorded in a study of technical replicates of blood from a handful of donors. The germline gives CDR1 SGHDT, CDR2 YYEEEE. Deletions cut 3 bases from V and 1 base from J, with 13 bases between. The CDR3 sequence is 15 residues long. This clone was seen only once. Profiling relied on immunoSEQ multiplex PCR, and the TCRdb table lists in-frame clones only, not all of them. This sample has 75,000 to 95,000 clones, with over 90% found just once. Sequencing was performed on T cells isolated from PBMCs. The clonotype originates from a human donor in good health. The chain has TRBV5-6 and TRBJ1-1; tentative D call: TRBD1 (6 bases). CDR3 sequence (DNA): TGTGCCAGCAGCTACCCCAGGGGCGGGAACACTGAAGCTTTCTTT. This encodes CASSYPRGGNTEAFF.